This TCR beta chain came from a study of cytomegalovirus exposure and HLA in healthy donors. Germline CDR1 is SGDLS and CDR2 is YYNGEE. This CDR3 comprises 13 residues. V lost 7 bases and J lost 6; bases outside the gene matches: 7. Study-wide findings and caveats: The study designated around 150 TCR beta chains cytomegalovirus-associated. First-cohort TCR clusters were later found to tend to co-occur in the 90 to 150 validation repertoires. Reports credit the classifier with highly specific, highly sensitive diagnosis of cytomegalovirus status.

The count of this clone is one. Antigen: not known. The donors were part of the roughly 130-subject validation cohort, which stood apart from the approximately 630-subject first cohort. Sequencing used immunoSEQ multiplex PCR; TCRdb keeps in-frame clones, though not all of them. Of approximately 230,000 clones listed, 87% are singletons. This TCR was recovered from a man aged 18 to 29 in good health and CMV-seropositive. Sequences were obtained from PBMCs. J is TRBJ2-7 and V is TRBV9; 10 nucleotides line up with TRBD1. The CDR3 reads CASGQGGTGEQYF. CDR3 bases: TGTGCCAGCGGACAGGGGGGAACGGGCGAGCAGTACTTC.